This TCR beta chain was sequenced during a study of T cell responses to AZD1222 COVID-19 vaccine. The germline gives CDR1 KGHSH, CDR2 LQKENI. V was trimmed by 8 bases and J by 1 base, leaving 17 bases between them. There are 15 residues in the CDR3. Some clones are missing from TCRdb's copy, which holds only in-frame ones; the method was immunoSEQ multiplex PCR. The table lists under 300,000 clones, approximately 93% of them singletons. The clonotype comes from an adult in good health. This sample comprised peripheral blood, obtained on day 0 of AZD1222 vaccination. The chain carries TRBV18 and TRBJ1-1; no firm D call. The CDR3: CASLKIALWNTEAFF. CDR3 coding DNA: TGTGCCAGCCTTAAAATTGCTTTATGGAACACTGAAGCTTTCTTT.